The source of this T cell receptor (beta chain) is a study of shared clonotypes between healthy human individuals. Study summary: Aged 18 to 49, the donors were a couple of women and three men.

The ends were cut back, 3 bases at V and 3 bases at J, with 5 bases in the middle. The CDR3 runs to 13 residues. Per germline, CDR1 ENHRY and CDR2 SYGVKD. Assay: immunoSEQ multiplex PCR; the TCRdb copy retains only in-frame clones and omits some. The repertoire holds about 2.4 million clones, with roughly nine tenths as singletons. Note on this clone: This specimen includes other DNA sequences encoding the same CDR3.

All donors were Caucasian adults living in Nashville, Tennessee. This chain joins TRBV10-3 and TRBJ1-4; D not certain. The sequencing sample was made of naive CD4+ T cells sorted from blood. Stated subset: CD45RA+ positively selected. This receptor was obtained from a man in his late teens or twenties in good health. The CDR3 protein is CAISDRSNEKLFF. The CDR3 bases are TGTGCCATCAGTGACCGGTCTAATGAAAAACTGTTTTTT.